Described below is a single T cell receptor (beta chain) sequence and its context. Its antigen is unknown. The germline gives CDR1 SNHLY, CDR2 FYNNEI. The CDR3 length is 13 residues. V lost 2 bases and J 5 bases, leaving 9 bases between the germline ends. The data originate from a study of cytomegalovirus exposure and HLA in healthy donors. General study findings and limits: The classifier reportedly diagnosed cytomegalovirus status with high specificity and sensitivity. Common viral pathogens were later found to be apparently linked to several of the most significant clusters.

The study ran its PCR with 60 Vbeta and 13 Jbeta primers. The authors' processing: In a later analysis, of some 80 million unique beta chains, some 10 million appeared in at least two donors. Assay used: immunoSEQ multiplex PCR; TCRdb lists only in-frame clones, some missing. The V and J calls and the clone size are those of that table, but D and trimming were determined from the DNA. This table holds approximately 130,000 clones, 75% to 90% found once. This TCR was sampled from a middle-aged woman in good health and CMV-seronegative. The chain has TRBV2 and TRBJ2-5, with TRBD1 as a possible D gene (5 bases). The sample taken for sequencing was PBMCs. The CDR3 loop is CASSEIGAETQYF. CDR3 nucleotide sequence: TGTGCCAGCAGTGAAATTGGGGCGGAGACCCAGTACTTC.